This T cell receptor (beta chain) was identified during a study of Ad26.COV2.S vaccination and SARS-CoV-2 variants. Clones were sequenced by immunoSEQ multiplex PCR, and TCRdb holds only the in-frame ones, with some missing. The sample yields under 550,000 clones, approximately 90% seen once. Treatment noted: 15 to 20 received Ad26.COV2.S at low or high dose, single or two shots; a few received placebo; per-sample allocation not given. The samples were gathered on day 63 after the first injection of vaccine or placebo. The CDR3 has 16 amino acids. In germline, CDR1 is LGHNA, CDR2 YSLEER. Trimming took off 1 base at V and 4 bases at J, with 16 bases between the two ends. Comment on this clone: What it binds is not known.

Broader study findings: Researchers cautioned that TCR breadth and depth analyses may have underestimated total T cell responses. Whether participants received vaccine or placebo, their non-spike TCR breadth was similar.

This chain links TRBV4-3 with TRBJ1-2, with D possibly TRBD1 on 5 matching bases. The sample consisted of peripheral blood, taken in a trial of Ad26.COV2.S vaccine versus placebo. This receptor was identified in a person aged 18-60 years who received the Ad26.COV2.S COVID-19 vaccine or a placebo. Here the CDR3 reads CASSQVGLGGVYGYTF. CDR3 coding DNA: TGCGCCAGCAGCCAAGTTGGCCTGGGGGGGGTCTATGGCTACACCTTC.